The source of this T cell receptor (beta chain) is a study of radiation and T cells in renal cell carcinoma (dated by TCRdb to about 2020). At the level of the whole study: In total, about 50 samples, comprising around 26 tumors and some 27 peripheral blood samples, were subjected to TCR beta sequencing. Across all 50 or so samples, 4,016,671 unique CDR3 nucleotide sequences, encoding approximately 2.5 million unique CDR3 amino acid sequences, were identified. Broad study findings and their caveats: A greater number of dominant CDR3 motifs was detected in irradiated tumors than in control tumors, and a larger share of the repertoire was occupied by these motifs in irradiated tumors than in control tumors. TCR clonality was higher in irradiated tumors than in controls, as the top 100 clonotypes made up an average of about 50% of the repertoire in irradiated tumors compared with roughly 43% in nephrectomy-only tumors. Because only small tumor regions of 0.9 to 1 g were available, the study did not capture intratumoral heterogeneity. The single-armed trial design could not address effects of radiation dose or scheduling on the TCR repertoire.

Points on this clone: The clone's antigen remains unknown. Nothing much larger sits one base from this clone, and base qualities are not available.

This specimen's time point label, per the study, means: tumor resected at nephrectomy. What the treatment or condition label conveys for this sample: treatment-naive control, cytoreductive nephrectomy. The control tumors were taken from treatment-naive renal cell carcinoma patients who had cytoreductive nephrectomy with no earlier radiation. Every patient's renal cell carcinoma showed clear cell pathology. Control tumors used for TCR sequencing came from several females and 11 males, resected 2011 to 2014, with median age approximately 52 years (range about 35 to 82). Tumors were dissociated mechanically, digested with collagenase/hyaluronidase at 37 degrees C, processed in gentleMACS C tubes, and stored in liquid nitrogen. The QIAamp DNA Blood Mini Kit (Qiagen) was used to prepare genomic DNA for TCR sequencing. Samples were included in the analyses only if all quality control checks were passed.

Measured from the cysteine to the phenylalanine, the CDR3 is 15 residues long. Solely the CDR3 DNA is kept, with 45 bases framed from the first base. The immunoSEQ kit was used, according to the manufacturer's recommendations, to generate TCR beta libraries from genomic DNA. To prepare libraries, a first multiplex PCR with proprietary primers was run, followed by a second PCR that added unique barcodes, and a bead cleanup was done after each round. Each sample batch included a kit-provided positive control reaction and a negative control reaction. The final libraries were assessed on an Agilent 4200 TapeStation D1000 ScreenTape, pooled by volume, and quantified by qPCR. Sequencing was performed on an Illumina NextSeq500 using a MidOutput 150-cycle cartridge, with 156 Read1 cycles, 15 Index1 cycles, and the kit custom primers. The pooled library was loaded at approximately 0.95 pM with about 18% PhiX control spiked in. In the source study's methods: Vendor-processed data were analyzed in R, and a clonotype was defined as all T cells sharing the same CDR3 nucleotide sequence. For clone abundance analyses, frequencies were normalized to the 10,000 most abundant clones in each sample. Public T cell clones, which averaged fewer than five per sample, were removed prior to analysis. Dominant motif analysis used ImmunoMap with the PAM10 matrix, gap penalty 30 and homology threshold 0.3; motifs with cumulative frequency at least 0.01 counted as dominant. The immuneACCESS repertoire file appears here via TCRdb, limited to in-frame rearrangements. These files lack a portion of the clones; in checked studies, under half of the deficit traces to unresolved V genes, and the cause of the others is not known. D and trimming were read from the DNA, whereas the V and J calls and clone size are those reported in that table. The sample yields around 26,000 clones; nearly 60% were counted once. Clones ranked in the top ten supply approximately 22% of the sample.

The receptor's source is a man in his forties with renal cell carcinoma. The sample in question was tumor tissue, obtained from a patient whose treatment was nephrectomy without radiotherapy. Recombination linked TRBV12-1 to TRBJ2-3; the D call of TRBD2 is as the table states it, not checked on the DNA. TRBV12-1 is recorded as a pseudogene. The CDR3 protein: CASSPGEDPTDTQYF. The nucleotide sequence is given as TGTGCCAGCAGCCCGGGAGAGGACCCCACAGATACGCAGTATTTT.